This TCR beta chain is drawn from a study of immune evolution from preneoplasia to lung adenocarcinoma. General study results and limits: Normal lung had highest clonality; later lesions appeared denser, more diverse. Normal lung had the highest top T cell clone frequencies.

A remark on this clone: Its antigen remains unknown.

The assay was immunoSEQ multiplex PCR, and TCRdb's table has in-frame clones only and misses some. The table includes 4,000 to 6,000 clones, around 81% detected once. H&E slides confirmed each diagnosis, reviewed by two pathologists independently. Sequenced input: FFPE adjacent normal lung tissue. The receptor was isolated from a donor aged 70 or over with lung adenocarcinoma.

The CDR3 region is CAISEGPDTEAFF. The CDR3 nucleotides are TGTGCCATCAGTGAGGGACCGGACACTGAAGCTTTCTTT. The chain carries TRBV10-3 and TRBJ1-1; no firm D call. The V end lost 2 bases, the J end lost 3 bases, and 7 bases lay between the germline ends. CDR1 and CDR2 from the germline V gene are ENHRY and SYGVKD. CDR3 length: 13 amino acids.